Presented here are 9 T cell receptor beta chains from one specimen sequenced in a study of CD8 T cells in Susac syndrome. Reverse transcription of about 0.5 to 1 ug RNA was carried out with random hexamers. TCRdb reprocessed the immunoSEQ multiplex PCR reads with MiXCR, giving one entry per CDR3 protein. Among 77,000 or so distinct CDR3 sequences, about 93% were seen once, and the ten largest hold over 0.5%. The sequencing input was CD4+ T cells from PBMCs. The receptors come from a human donor with Susac syndrome.

The V gene is TRBV15, the J gene TRBJ2-1; D gene uncertain. CDR3 length: 14 amino acids. Germline lookup yields CDR1 LNHNV and CDR2 YYDKDF (reference sequence). Between the trimmed V and J ends, which lost 0 bases and 6 bases, there was a span of 9 bases. In DNA form, the CDR3 reads TGTGCCACCAGCAGAGATGTAGGGCCCAATGAGCAGTTCTTC. It encodes CATSRDVGPNEQFF.

The chain combines TRBV12-3 or TRBV12-4 with TRBJ2-1; no firm D call. Trimming removed 6 bases from V and 11 bases from J, with 14 bases in between. This CDR3 contains 12 residues. For the CDR3, the DNA is TGTGCCAGCAGGAAACATATCACAAAGCAGTTCTTC. This encodes CASRKHITKQFF.

This clonotype came up once. This chain links TRBV6-2 or TRBV6-3 with TRBJ2-7; a possible D gene is TRBD2 (6 bases). Deletions cut 2 bases from V and 4 bases from J, with 12 bases between. The CDR3 has 14 residues. CDR1 is MNHEY, CDR2 SVGEGT, per germline. This chain's CDR3 is CASSYGGIRYEQYF. The CDR3 DNA reads as TGTGCCAGCAGTTACGGCGGGATTCGGTACGAGCAGTACTTC.

The gene calls are TRBV20-1 and TRBJ1-2; 10 nucleotides match TRBD1. V lost 5 bases, J lost 8 bases, and 5 bases stayed unmatched. Germline loops: CDR1 DFQATT, CDR2 SNEGSKA (reference sequence). The CDR3 sequence is 12 residues long. DNA for the CDR3: TGCAGTGCTTACGGGACAGGGGAAGGCTACACCTTC. As protein: CSAYGTGEGYTF.

The gene calls are TRBV4-3 and TRBJ2-7; tentatively, D is TRBD1 or TRBD2 (5 bases each). This CDR3 is built from 15 residues. V lost 1 base and J 0 bases, leaving 10 bases between the germline ends. The germline CDR1 and CDR2 sequences are LGHNA and YSLEER. CDR3 in amino acids: CASSQGSGGSYEQYF. CDR3 nucleotide sequence: TGCGCCAGCAGCCAAGGGAGTGGGGGCTCCTACGAGCAGTACTTC.

A remark on this clonotype: One end of the junction fails to match germline, which may point to a read error. The chain uses TRBV7-9 and TRBJ2-4, with D perhaps matching TRBD2 (5 bases). Germline loops: CDR1 SEHNR, CDR2 FQNEAQ (reference sequence). This CDR3 is built from 16 residues. The CDR3 reads CASSLEGSLAKNIQHF. CDR3 in DNA: TGTGCCAGCAGCTTAGAAGGCAGTCTAGCCAAAAACATTCAGCACTTC.

The DNA of the CDR3 is TGTGCCAGCAGCCAAGATCCGTTTTCACCCCTCCACTTT. Translating it yields CASSQDPFSPLHF. This chain links TRBV3-1 with TRBJ1-6; D gene ambiguous. Trimming removed 0 bases from V and 9 bases from J, with 6 bases in between. This CDR3 has 13 residues. The germline V gene has CDR1 LGHDT and CDR2 YNNKEL (reference sequence). Using reference TRBV3-1 and TRBJ1-6 for the parts outside the CDR3, the full variable domain is DTAVSQTPKYLVTQMGNDKSIKCEQNLGHDTMYWYKQDSKKFLKIMFSYNNKELIINETVPNRFSPKSPDKAHLNLHINSLELGDSAVYFCASSQDPFSPLHFGNGTRLTVT.

This sequence joins TRBV19 and TRBJ2-1; D gene unclear. V was shortened by 9 bases and J by 0 bases, with 18 bases between the two germline ends. The CDR3 is 16 residues long. CDR1 is LNHDA, CDR2 SQIVND, per germline (reference sequence). The CDR3 region has the DNA TGTGCCAGCTCCTTGGTCGGGCAGCCCTCCTACAATGAGCAGTTCTTC. Protein: CASSLVGQPSYNEQFF.

V usage is TRBV19 and J usage is TRBJ2-7; weak D call: TRBD1 (6 bases). The germline gives CDR1 LNHDA, CDR2 SQIVND (reference sequence). This CDR3 contains 14 residues. V gave up 3 bases and J gave up 0 bases, with 9 bases separating them. In nucleotides, the CDR3 is TGTGCCAGTAGTATCCCAGGGGTCTCCTACGAGCAGTACTTC. Amino acid sequence: CASSIPGVSYEQYF.